This T cell receptor (beta chain) was captured by sequencing in a study of OX40 agonist ivuxolimab in advanced cancers. The germline V gene encodes CDR1 LGHNA and CDR2 YNFKEQ. The V gene lost 4 bases and the J gene lost 7 bases, with 17 bases spanning the gap. CDR3 length equals 16 residues. The table came from immunoSEQ multiplex PCR; TCRdb's copy has only in-frame clones and leaves some out. The data show 20,000 to 30,000 clones, with approximately 90% seen just once and roughly 50% held by the top ten. Whole-study results and caveats: In the 0.1-3.0 mg/kg groups, partial responders showed among the lowest expansion.

About this clone itself: Its antigen is unknown.

The clonotype comes from an adult with an advanced solid tumor such as melanoma, head and neck, liver or kidney cancer. The sample in question was CD4+ or CD8+ T cells sorted from blood, obtained in a trial of the OX40 agonist ivuxolimab. This rearrangement joins TRBV4-2 to TRBJ1-6; no clear D gene. This chain's CDR3 is CASSLVAAGDNSPLHF. Written as DNA, the CDR3 is TGTGCCAGCAGCCTAGTGGCAGCCGGCGACAATTCACCCCTCCACTTT.